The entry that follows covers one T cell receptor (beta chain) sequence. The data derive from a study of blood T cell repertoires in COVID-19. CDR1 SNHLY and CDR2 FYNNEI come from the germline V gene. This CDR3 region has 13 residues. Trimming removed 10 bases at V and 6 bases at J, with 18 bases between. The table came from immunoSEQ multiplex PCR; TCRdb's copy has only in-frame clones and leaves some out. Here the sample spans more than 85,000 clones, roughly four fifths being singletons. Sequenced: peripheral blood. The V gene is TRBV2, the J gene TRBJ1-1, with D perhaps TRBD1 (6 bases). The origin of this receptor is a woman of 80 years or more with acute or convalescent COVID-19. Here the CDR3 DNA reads TGTGCCAACAGGGCGGGAGTGGGCCCTGAAGCTTTCTTT. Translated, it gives CANRAGVGPEAFF.